This T cell receptor beta chain originates from a study of vaccination effects on CD4 cells after COVID-19 (dated by TCRdb to 2022 to 2024). About the full investigation: Participants received two doses of either the BNT162b2 or the mRNA-1273 mRNA SARS-CoV-2 vaccine. SARS-CoV-2 spike-specific CD4+ TCR repertoires from before and after mRNA vaccination were compared in COVID-19 convalescent patients and in infection-naive vaccine recipients. Altogether, around 11 COVID-19 convalescent patients and several SARS-CoV-2-naive healthy vaccine recipients made up the full study. Cultures from other donors in the study were sequenced using the Oncomine TCR Beta short-read assay on an Illumina iSeq 100. Beyond this particular receptor, the publication reports: The study was limited by a small number of convalescent patients and lacked early post-infection timepoints. In healthy vaccine recipients, vaccine-induced clones were almost all SARS-CoV-2 mono-reactive, with only 1 of 255 being cross-reactive with common cold coronaviruses. Both infection-induced and vaccine-induced clones contracted markedly at late post-vaccination timepoints, which is consistent with waning T cell responses.

In the ViraFEST assay, PBMC were stimulated with viral peptide pools, and antigen-specific CD4+ T cell clonotypes were then identified by expansion using TCR sequencing. After around 10 days of culture, CD4+ T cells were isolated with the EasySep CD4+ T cell isolation kit. None of the healthy vaccine recipients had a prior SARS-CoV-2 infection, which was confirmed by nucleocapsid antibody tests that came back negative both before and after vaccination. Some 1.9 million PBMC per well were cultured with about 10 ug/ml peptides in IMDM containing roughly 5% human AB serum, roughly 9.5 IU/ml IL-2 and gentamicin. Half of the culture medium was replaced with fresh IL-2-containing medium on days 3 and 7. Unless otherwise noted, each peptide stimulation condition was cultured in triplicate wells. PBMC were separated from whole blood using Ficoll-Paque Plus gradient centrifugation and were then either cryopreserved at -140C or used fresh. The spike proteins of SARS-CoV-2 and of the common cold coronaviruses HCoV-NL63, HCoV-OC43 and HCoV-229E were spanned by overlapping peptide pools. The QIAamp micro DNA kit was used to extract genomic DNA from the cultured CD4+ T cells.

Relative to germline, V is 6 bases shorter and J is 7 bases shorter, with 16 bases between their ends. CDR1 MNHEY and CDR2 SVGAGI are derived from the germline V gene. Counted from cysteine to phenylalanine, this CDR3 has 14 amino acids. The kept DNA is CDR3 alone, 42 bases in frame from the first base. With respect to this clone: The antigen this receptor binds is unknown. Per-base qualities were not stored, and no clone one base away is much larger.

The library relied on the immunoSEQ multiplex PCR assay. DNA from the cultured and isolated CD4+ T cells underwent TCR beta CDR3 sequencing. In the original analysis: Non-productive TCR sequences were removed, reads were trimmed to the CDR3 region, and CDR3s of at least 7 amino acids were retained. The MANAFEST web app was used to pick out antigen-specific clonotypes by comparing their expansion in peptide wells with that in reference cultures. To be called positive, a clone needed expansion at FDR<0.05 compared with the reference and with all other wells, an odds ratio greater than 5, and a frequency greater than 0.1% in two replicate wells. Cross-reactive clonotypes were defined as significantly expanded in SARS-CoV-2 spike wells and in at least one common cold coronavirus spike condition. CDR3 similarity was assessed by Levenshtein distance using the stringdist R package, and unrooted trees were constructed with ape in R 3.6.1. TCRdb obtained this table from immuneACCESS and retained in-frame rearrangements with V and J assigned. These tables miss some clones; where compared with another copy, unresolved V genes account for less than half of the shortfall, and the remainder is unexplained. D and trimming come from the DNA, and the V and J calls and clone size come from that table. This sample is represented by 55,000 to 80,000 clones; roughly 72% of them were singletons. The top ten constitute under 4.5% of the sample.

The sequencing here drew on CD4+ T cells from PBMCs cultured with HCoV-OC43 spike peptides, taken before COVID-19 vaccination. The sample's cell subset or site label is to be understood as: HCoV-OC43 spike overlapping peptide pool stimulation. The chain is made from TRBV6-5 and TRBJ1-5; the D gene is unclear. The TCR originated in a human donor who received a COVID-19 vaccine. The nucleotides are TGTGCCAGCAGCCACCCCCTCACCCGGCAGCCCCAGCATTTT. The resulting protein is CASSHPLTRQPQHF.